A selection of T cell receptor beta chains follows, all from one sample in a study of blood T cell repertoires in COVID-19. Using immunoSEQ multiplex PCR, the repertoire was profiled, and TCRdb retains in-frame clones only, with some absent. The table records 85,000 to 130,000 clones, approximately 80% of them present only once. What was sequenced was peripheral blood. The receptors were sampled from an older woman with acute or convalescent COVID-19. The conserved cysteine and the conserved F or W are not part of the CDR3 here. Each record gives: V gene, CDR3 protein.

v_call: TRBV2
cdr3_aa: ASSEGGVVHSNQPQH

v_call: TRBV7-2
cdr3_aa: ASSLTAGSNEAF

v_call: TRBV20-1
cdr3_aa: SASGQYGYT

v_call: TRBV11-3
cdr3_aa: ASSFTTGTQY

v_call: TRBV5-4
cdr3_aa: ASSYGGGSKYEQY

v_call: TRBV7-2
cdr3_aa: ASTRAGFSYNEQF

v_call: TRBV9
cdr3_aa: ASSVASTGTSYEQY

v_call: TRBV2
cdr3_aa: ASRESLGRYEKLF

v_call: TRBV3-1/TRBV3-2
cdr3_aa: ASSQHRSNQPQH

v_call: TRBV18
cdr3_aa: ASSQNRETGELF

v_call: TRBV21-1
cdr3_aa: ASSYGQANTGELF

v_call: TRBV18
cdr3_aa: ASSRGRGEKLF

v_call: TRBV18
cdr3_aa: ASSLTSGGASEQY

v_call: TRBV6-6
cdr3_aa: ASSLPTEYNEKLF

v_call: TRBV18
cdr3_aa: ASSGKTAPSPEAF

v_call: TRBV19
cdr3_aa: ASSTLQGRGGDTQY

v_call: TRBV5-1
cdr3_aa: ASSEVTRSGELF

v_call: TRBV4-1
cdr3_aa: ASSQLLAGGIYEQY

v_call: TRBV6-5
cdr3_aa: ATGSGSNSGELF

v_call: TRBV5-1
cdr3_aa: ASSSTTPTYEQY

v_call: TRBV28
cdr3_aa: ASSLFRRVDNQPQH

v_call: TRBV5-1
cdr3_aa: ASSRTAINEKLF

v_call: TRBV5-6
cdr3_aa: ASSLLSLNQPQH

v_call: TRBV29-1
cdr3_aa: SVGVAGRTDTQY

v_call: TRBV29-1
cdr3_aa: SVRDPWASTEAF

v_call: TRBV5-4
cdr3_aa: ASGLAGHNEQF

v_call: TRBV19
cdr3_aa: ASRAQGSTGELF

v_call: TRBV6-5
cdr3_aa: ASLPGGTDTQY